This entry describes one T cell receptor beta chain. Libraries were prepared by immunoSEQ multiplex PCR; TCRdb keeps only in-frame clonotypes and omits some of them. Here the sample spans 200,000 to 250,000 clones, 84% being singletons. These data originate in a study of blood T cell repertoires in COVID-19. V lost 3 bases and J lost 2, with 11 bases in between. CDR3 length: 15 amino acids. Germline-derived CDR1 and CDR2 are LNHDA and SQIVND (reference sequence). The specimen sequenced was peripheral blood. This sequence was found in a woman older than 75 with COVID-19, enrolled during active disease. The genes are TRBV19 and TRBJ1-5; D is unclear. For the CDR3, the DNA is TGTGCCAGTAGTATCCCCATCAGTGGCAATCAGCCCCAGCATTTT. This sequence encodes CASSIPISGNQPQHF.